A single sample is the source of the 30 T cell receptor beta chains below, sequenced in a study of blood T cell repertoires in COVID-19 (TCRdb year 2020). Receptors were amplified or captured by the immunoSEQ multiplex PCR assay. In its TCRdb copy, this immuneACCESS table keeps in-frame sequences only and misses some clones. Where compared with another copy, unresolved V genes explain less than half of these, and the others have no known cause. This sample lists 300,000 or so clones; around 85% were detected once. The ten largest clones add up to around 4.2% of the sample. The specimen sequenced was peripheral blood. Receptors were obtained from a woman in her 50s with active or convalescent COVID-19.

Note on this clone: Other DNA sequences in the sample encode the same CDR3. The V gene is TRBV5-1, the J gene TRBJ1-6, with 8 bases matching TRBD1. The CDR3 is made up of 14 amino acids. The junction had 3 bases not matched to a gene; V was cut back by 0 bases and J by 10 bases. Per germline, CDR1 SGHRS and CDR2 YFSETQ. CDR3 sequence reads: CASSLGTGSSPLHF. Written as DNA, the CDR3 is TGCGCCAGCAGCTTGGGGACAGGGAGCTCACCCCTCCACTTT.

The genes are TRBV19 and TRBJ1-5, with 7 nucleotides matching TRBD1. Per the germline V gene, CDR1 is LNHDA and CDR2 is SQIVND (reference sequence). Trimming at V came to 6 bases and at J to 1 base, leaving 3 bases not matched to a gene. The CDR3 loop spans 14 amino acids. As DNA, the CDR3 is TGTGCCAGTAGCTTACAGGGGAGCAATCAGCCCCAGCATTTT. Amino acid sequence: CASSLQGSNQPQHF.

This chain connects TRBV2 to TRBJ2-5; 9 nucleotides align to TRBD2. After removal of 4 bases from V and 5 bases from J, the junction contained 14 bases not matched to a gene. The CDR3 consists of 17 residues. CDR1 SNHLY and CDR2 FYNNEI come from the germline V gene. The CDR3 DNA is TGTGCCAGCAGTGCAAGACTAGCGGCAGCTTCGCAGGAGACCCAGTACTTC. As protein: CASSARLAAASQETQYF.

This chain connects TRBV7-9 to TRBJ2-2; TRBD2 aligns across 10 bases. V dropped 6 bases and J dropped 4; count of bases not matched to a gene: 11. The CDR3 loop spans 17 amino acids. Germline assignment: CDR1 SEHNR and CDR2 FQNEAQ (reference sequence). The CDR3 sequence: CASRRYQLAGVTGELFF. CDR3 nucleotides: TGTGCCAGCAGAAGATATCAGCTAGCGGGAGTCACCGGGGAGCTGTTTTTT.

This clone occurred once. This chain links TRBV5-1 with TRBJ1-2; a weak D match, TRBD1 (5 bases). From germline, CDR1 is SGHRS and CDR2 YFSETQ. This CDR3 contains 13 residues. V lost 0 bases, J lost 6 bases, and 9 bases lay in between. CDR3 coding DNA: TGCGCCAGCAGCTTGGCCCAAGGGGATGGCTACACCTTC. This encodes CASSLAQGDGYTF. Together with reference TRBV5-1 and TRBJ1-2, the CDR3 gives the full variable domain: KAGVTQTPRYLIKTRGQQVTLSCSPISGHRSVSWYQQTPGQGLQFLFEYFSETQRNKGNFPGRFSGRQFSNSRSEMNVSTLELGDSALYLCASSLAQGDGYTFGSGTRLTVV.

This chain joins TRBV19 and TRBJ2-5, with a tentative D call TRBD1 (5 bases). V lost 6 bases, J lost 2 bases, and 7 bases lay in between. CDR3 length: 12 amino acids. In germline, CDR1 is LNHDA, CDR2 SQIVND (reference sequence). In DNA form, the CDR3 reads TGTGCCAGTAGGAACAGGCAAGAGACCCAGTACTTC. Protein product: CASRNRQETQYF.

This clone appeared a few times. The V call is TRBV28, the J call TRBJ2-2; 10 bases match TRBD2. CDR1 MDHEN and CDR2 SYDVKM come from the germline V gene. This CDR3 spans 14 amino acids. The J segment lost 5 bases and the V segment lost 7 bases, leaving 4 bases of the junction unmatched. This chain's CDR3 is CASKLAGETGELFF. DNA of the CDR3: TGTGCCAGCAAGCTAGCGGGAGAGACCGGGGAGCTGTTTTTT.

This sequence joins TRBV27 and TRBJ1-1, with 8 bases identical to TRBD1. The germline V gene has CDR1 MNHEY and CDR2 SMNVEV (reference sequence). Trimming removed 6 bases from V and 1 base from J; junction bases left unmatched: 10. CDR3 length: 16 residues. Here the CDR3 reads CASSKRQGISNTEAFF. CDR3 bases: TGTGCCAGCAGCAAAAGACAGGGGATATCGAACACTGAAGCTTTCTTT.

CDR3 loop: CASSAGLAMAGELFF. The CDR3 region has the DNA TGTGCCAGCAGCGCGGGACTAGCAATGGCCGGGGAGCTGTTTTTT. The chain carries TRBV25-1 and TRBJ2-2, with 9 bases lining up with TRBD2. CDR3 length: 15 residues. Trimming took 6 bases from V and 6 from J; bases not matched to a gene: 8. Germline CDR1 MGHDK, CDR2 SYGVNS.

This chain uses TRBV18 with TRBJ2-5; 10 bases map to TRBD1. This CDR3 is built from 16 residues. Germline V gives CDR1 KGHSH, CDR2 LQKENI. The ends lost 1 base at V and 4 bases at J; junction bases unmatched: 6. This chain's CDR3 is CASSPLGTGVSETQYF. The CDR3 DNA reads TGTGCCAGCTCACCACTCGGGACAGGGGTATCAGAGACCCAGTACTTC.

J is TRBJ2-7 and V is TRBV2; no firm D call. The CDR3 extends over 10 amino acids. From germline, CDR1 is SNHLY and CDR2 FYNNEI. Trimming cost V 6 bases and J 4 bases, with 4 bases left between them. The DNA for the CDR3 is TGTGCCAGCAGCAATTACGAGCAGTACTTC. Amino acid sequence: CASSNYEQYF.

The CDR3 loop is CATSRDMGGTEAFF. The CDR3, as DNA: TGTGCCACCAGCAGAGATATGGGGGGCACTGAAGCTTTCTTT. The chain carries TRBV15 and TRBJ1-1, with D maybe TRBD1 (5 bases). V was clipped by 0 bases and J by 4 bases, with 9 bases between them. Looked up from germline, CDR1 is LNHNV and CDR2 is YYDKDF (reference sequence). This CDR3 spans 14 amino acids.

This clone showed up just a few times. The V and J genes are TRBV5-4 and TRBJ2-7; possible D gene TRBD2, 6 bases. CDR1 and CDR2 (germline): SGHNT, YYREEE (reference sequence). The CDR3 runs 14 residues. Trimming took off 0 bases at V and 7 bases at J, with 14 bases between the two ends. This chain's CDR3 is CASSLGGATREQYF. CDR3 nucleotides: TGTGCCAGCAGCTTGGGCGGGGCCACTAGGGAGCAGTACTTC.

The CDR3 loop is CASSPTWSSYEQYF. CDR3 nucleotides: TGTGCCAGCAGCCCTACTTGGAGCTCCTACGAGCAGTACTTC. The J gene is TRBJ2-7, the V gene TRBV11-2; no definite D call. V was trimmed by 5 bases and J by 0 bases, leaving 11 bases between them. Germline loops: CDR1 SGHAT, CDR2 FQNNGV. CDR3 length: 14 amino acids.

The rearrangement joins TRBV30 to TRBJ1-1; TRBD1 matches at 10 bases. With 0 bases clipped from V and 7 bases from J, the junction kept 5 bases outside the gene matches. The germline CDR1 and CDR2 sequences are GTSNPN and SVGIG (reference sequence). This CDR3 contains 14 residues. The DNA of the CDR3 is TGTGCCTGGAGTGTACCCGGGACAGGGGTTGAAGCTTTCTTT. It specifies CAWSVPGTGVEAFF.

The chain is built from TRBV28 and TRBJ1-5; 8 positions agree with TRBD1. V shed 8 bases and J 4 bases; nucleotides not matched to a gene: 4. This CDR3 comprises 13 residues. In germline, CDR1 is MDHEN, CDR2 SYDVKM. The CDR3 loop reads CASRRQGNQPQHF. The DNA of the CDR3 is TGTGCCAGCCGGAGACAGGGGAATCAGCCCCAGCATTTT.

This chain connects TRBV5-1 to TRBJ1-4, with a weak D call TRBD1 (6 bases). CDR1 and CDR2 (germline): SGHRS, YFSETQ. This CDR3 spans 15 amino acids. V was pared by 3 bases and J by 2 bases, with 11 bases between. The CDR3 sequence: CASSSQGATNEKLFF. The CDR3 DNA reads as TGCGCCAGCAGCTCACAGGGAGCCACTAATGAAAAACTGTTTTTT.

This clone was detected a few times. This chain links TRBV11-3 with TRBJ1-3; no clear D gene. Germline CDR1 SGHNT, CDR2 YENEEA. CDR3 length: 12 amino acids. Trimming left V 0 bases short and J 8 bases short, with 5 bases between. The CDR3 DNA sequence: TGTGCCAGCAGCTTAGAAGGAGACACCATATATTTT. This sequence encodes CASSLEGDTIYF.

The CDR3 protein is CASSTGAGSGANVLTF. DNA for the CDR3: TGTGCCAGTAGTACAGGGGCCGGATCCGGGGCCAACGTCCTGACTTTC. The chain is built from TRBV19 and TRBJ2-6, with a tentative D call TRBD1 (6 bases). Germline CDR1 is LNHDA and CDR2 is SQIVND (reference sequence). This CDR3 spans 16 amino acids. Trimming took 4 bases from V and 4 from J, leaving 14 bases between them.

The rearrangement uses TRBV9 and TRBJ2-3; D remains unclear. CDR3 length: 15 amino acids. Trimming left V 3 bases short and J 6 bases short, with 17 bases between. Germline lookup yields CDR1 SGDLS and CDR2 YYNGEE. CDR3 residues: CASSESPLTVDTQYF. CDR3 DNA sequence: TGTGCCAGCAGCGAATCGCCCCTGACTGTGGATACGCAGTATTTT.

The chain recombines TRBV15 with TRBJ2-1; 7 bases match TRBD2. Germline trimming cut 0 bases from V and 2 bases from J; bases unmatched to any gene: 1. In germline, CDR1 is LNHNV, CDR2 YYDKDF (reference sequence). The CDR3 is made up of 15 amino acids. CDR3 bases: TGTGCCACCAGCAGAGAGAGCGGGACCTACAATGAGCAGTTCTTC. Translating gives CATSRESGTYNEQFF.

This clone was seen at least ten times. The chain's CDR3 is CASRSTRGAGYGYTF. The CDR3 coding sequence is TGTGCCAGCAGGTCCACAAGGGGCGCCGGCTATGGCTACACCTTC. The chain joins TRBV6-5 to TRBJ1-2; a possible D gene is TRBD1 (5 bases). V dropped 6 bases and J dropped 4 bases, with 18 bases sitting between them. The germline CDR1 and CDR2 sequences are MNHEY and SVGAGI. This CDR3 has 15 residues.

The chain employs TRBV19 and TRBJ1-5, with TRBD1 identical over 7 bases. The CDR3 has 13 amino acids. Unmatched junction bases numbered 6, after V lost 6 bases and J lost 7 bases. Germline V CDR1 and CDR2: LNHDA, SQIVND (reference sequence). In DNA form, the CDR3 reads TGTGCCAGTAGAGCGCAGGGGGGACAGCCCCAGCATTTT. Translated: CASRAQGGQPQHF.

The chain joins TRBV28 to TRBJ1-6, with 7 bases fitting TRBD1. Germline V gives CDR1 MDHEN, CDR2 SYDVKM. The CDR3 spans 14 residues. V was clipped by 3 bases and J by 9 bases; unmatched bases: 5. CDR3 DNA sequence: TGTGCCAGCAGTTTGACAGGGCCCTTTTCACCCCTCCACTTT. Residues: CASSLTGPFSPLHF.

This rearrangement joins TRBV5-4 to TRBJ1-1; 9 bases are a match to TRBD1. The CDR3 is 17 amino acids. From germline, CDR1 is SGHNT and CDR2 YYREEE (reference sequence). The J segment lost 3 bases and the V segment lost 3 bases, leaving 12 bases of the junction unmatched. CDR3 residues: CASSSPGQGTGDTEAFF. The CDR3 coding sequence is TGTGCCAGCAGCTCCCCGGGACAGGGAACGGGGGACACTGAAGCTTTCTTT.

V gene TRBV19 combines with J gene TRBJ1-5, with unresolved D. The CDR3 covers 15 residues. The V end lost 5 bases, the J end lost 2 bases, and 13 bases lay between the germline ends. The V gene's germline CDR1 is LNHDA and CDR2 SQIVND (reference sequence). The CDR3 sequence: CASSHLTRGNQPQHF. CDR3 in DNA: TGTGCCAGTAGTCACTTGACTCGGGGCAATCAGCCCCAGCATTTT.

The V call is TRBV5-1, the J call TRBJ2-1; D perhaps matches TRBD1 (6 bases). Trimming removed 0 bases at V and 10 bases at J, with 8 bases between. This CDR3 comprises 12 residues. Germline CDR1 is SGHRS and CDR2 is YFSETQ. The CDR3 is CASSLAGTEQFF. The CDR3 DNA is TGCGCCAGCAGCTTGGCCGGGACAGAGCAGTTCTTC.

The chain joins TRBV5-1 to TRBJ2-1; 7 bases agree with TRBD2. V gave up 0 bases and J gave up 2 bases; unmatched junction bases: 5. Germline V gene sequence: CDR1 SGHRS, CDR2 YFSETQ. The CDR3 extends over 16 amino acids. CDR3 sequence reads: CASSLGSGTTYNEQFF. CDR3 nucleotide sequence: TGCGCCAGCAGCTTGGGCAGCGGGACTACCTACAATGAGCAGTTCTTC.

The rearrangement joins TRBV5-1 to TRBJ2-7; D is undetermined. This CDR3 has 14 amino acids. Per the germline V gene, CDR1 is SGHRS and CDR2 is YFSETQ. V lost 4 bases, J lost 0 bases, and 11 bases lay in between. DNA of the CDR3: TGCGCCAGCAGCCTGAGCCCTCCCTCCTACGAGCAGTACTTC. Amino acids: CASSLSPPSYEQYF. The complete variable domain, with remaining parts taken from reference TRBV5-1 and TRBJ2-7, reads KAGVTQTPRYLIKTRGQQVTLSCSPISGHRSVSWYQQTPGQGLQFLFEYFSETQRNKGNFPGRFSGRQFSNSRSEMNVSTLELGDSALYLCASSLSPPSYEQYFGPGTRLTVT.

DNA of the CDR3: TGTGCTAGTGGTTTCAGGCCCCGGACCTACGAGCAGTACTTC. Its protein product is CASGFRPRTYEQYF. The V and J genes are TRBV12-5 and TRBJ2-7; D remains unclear. The germline V and J ends were trimmed by 3 bases and 2 bases, with 11 bases remaining between them. CDR1 is LGHNT, CDR2 FRNRAP, per germline. CDR3 length equals 14 residues.